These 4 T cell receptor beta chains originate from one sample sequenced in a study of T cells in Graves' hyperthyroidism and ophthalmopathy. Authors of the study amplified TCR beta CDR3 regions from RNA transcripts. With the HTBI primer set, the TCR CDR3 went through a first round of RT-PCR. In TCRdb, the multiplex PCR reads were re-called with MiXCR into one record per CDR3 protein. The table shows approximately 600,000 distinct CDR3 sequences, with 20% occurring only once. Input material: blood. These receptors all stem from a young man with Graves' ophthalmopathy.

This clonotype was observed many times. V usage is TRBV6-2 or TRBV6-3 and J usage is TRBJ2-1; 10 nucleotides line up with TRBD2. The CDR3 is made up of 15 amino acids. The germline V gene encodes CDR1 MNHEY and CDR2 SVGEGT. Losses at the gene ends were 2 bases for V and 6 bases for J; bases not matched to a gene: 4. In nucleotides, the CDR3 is TGTGCCAGCAGTTACCCACTAGCGGGATCCAATGAGCAGTTCTTC. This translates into CASSYPLAGSNEQFF.

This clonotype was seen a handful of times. CDR3 sequence: CASSFVTSTNEQFF. In nucleotides, the CDR3 is TGTGCCAGCAGCTTTGTGACTAGCACCAATGAGCAGTTCTTC. This chain connects TRBV5-6 to TRBJ2-1; 7 nucleotides match TRBD2. The CDR3 covers 14 residues. The V and J ends lost 2 bases and 6 bases, in that order; junction bases with no gene match: 5. Germline CDR1 is SGHDT and CDR2 is YYEEEE.

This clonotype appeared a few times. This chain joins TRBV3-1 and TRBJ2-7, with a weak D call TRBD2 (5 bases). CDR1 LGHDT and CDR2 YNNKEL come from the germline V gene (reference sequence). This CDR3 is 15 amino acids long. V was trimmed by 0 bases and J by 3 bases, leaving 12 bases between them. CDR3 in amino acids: CASSQDNPAVYEQYF. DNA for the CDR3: TGTGCCAGCAGCCAAGATAACCCAGCGGTCTACGAGCAGTACTTC.

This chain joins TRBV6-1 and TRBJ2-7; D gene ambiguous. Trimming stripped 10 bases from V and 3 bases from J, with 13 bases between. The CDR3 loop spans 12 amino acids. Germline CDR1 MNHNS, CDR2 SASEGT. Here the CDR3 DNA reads TGTGCCACAGCAGTCGGCAGCTACGAGCAGTACTTC. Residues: CATAVGSYEQYF.